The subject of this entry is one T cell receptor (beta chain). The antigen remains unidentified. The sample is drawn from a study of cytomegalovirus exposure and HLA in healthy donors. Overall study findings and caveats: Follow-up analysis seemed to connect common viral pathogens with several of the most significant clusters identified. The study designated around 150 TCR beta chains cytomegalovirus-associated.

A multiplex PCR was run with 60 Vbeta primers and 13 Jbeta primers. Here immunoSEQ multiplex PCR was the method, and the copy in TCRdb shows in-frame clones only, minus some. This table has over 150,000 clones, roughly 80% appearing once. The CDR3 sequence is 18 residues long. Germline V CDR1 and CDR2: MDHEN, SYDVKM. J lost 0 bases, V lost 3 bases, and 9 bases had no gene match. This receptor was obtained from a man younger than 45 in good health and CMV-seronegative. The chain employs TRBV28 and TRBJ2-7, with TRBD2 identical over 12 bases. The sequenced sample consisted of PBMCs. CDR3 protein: CASSFSRGLAGTSYEQYF. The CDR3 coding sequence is TGTGCCAGCAGTTTCTCCCGCGGACTAGCGGGAACCTCCTACGAGCAGTACTTC. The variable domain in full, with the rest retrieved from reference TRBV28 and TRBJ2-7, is DVKVTQSSRYLVKRTGEKVFLECVQDMDHENMFWYRQDPGLGLRLIYFSYDVKMKEKGDIPEGYSVSREKKERFSLILESASTNQTSMYLCASSFSRGLAGTSYEQYFGPGTRLTVT.